The 30 T cell receptor beta chains in this list originate from one sample, sequenced in a study of cytomegalovirus exposure and HLA in healthy donors. This PCR relied on a set of 60 Vbeta primers and 13 Jbeta primers. Generated by immunoSEQ multiplex PCR, the TCRdb table keeps only in-frame clones and is missing some. Among 77,000 or so clones listed, about 71% were seen once. Sample: PBMCs. The receptors shown here come from a woman in her forties in good health and CMV-seronegative.

In this sample, this clone turned up once. The rearrangement joins TRBV11-2 to TRBJ2-1; a weak D match, TRBD2 (6 bases). CDR1 and CDR2 from the germline V gene are SGHAT and FQNNGV. With 9 bases removed from V and 5 bases from J, the gap between germline ends came to 17 bases. The CDR3 extends over 14 amino acids. The CDR3: CASSRGIWNNEQFF. The CDR3 DNA follows: TGTGCCAGTTCTCGGGGGATTTGGAACAATGAGCAGTTCTTC.

The chain employs TRBV27 and TRBJ2-3; TRBD2 agrees at 9 bases. CDR1 MNHEY and CDR2 SMNVEV come from the germline V gene (reference sequence). V was clipped by 5 bases and J by 3 bases; unmatched bases: 12. The CDR3 length is 17 residues. CDR3 DNA: TGTGCCAGCAGTACCTCCATTCTAGCGGGATTAACAGATACGCAGTATTTT. Its protein product is CASSTSILAGLTDTQYF.

The chain uses TRBV7-3 and TRBJ2-1; D is perhaps TRBD1 (6 bases). CDR3 size: 15 residues. Germline lookup yields CDR1 SGHTA and CDR2 FQGTGA. V dropped 5 bases and J dropped 0 bases, with 11 bases sitting between them. The CDR3 is CASSANRDSYNEQFF. In DNA form, the CDR3 reads TGTGCCAGCAGCGCAAACAGGGACTCCTACAATGAGCAGTTCTTC.

This clone has only one observation. The V gene is TRBV2, the J gene TRBJ2-1; possible D gene TRBD1, 5 bases. This CDR3 has 17 amino acids. The V and J ends lost 6 bases and 7 bases respectively, with 25 bases between them. Germline loops: CDR1 SNHLY, CDR2 FYNNEI. CDR3 protein: CASRTWAVGAQGNEQFF. The CDR3 DNA reads TGTGCCAGCAGGACATGGGCGGTTGGGGCCCAAGGAAATGAGCAGTTCTTC. Supplemented by reference TRBV2 and TRBJ2-1, the full variable domain reads EPEVTQTPSHQVTQMGQEVILRCVPISNHLYFYWYRQILGQKVEFLVSFYNNEISEKSEIFDDQFSVERPDGSNFTLKIRSTKLEDSAMYFCASRTWAVGAQGNEQFFGPGTRLTVL.

This clone was found a few times. Other DNA sequences within the sample encode an identical CDR3. This rearrangement joins TRBV18 to TRBJ2-3, with TRBD2 identical over 16 bases. The trim removed 0 bases at V and 1 base at J, leaving 1 base unmatched. The length of the CDR3 is 18 residues. Germline V gene data show CDR1 as KGHSH and CDR2 as LQKENI. CDR3 in DNA: TGTGCCAGCTCACCACCGGGACTAGCGGGAGGGGGCACAGATACGCAGTATTTT. It encodes CASSPPGLAGGGTDTQYF.

This sequence joins TRBV5-1 and TRBJ2-2; 8 bases match TRBD2. CDR3 length: 18 amino acids. CDR1 is SGHRS and CDR2 is YFSETQ in the germline V gene. J was trimmed by 6 bases and V by 3 bases; bases with no gene match: 16. The CDR3 nucleotides are TGCGCCAGCAGCTCCCAGGACCTCGGGGGGGCCGGGGCCGGGGAGCTGTTTTTT. Amino acid sequence: CASSSQDLGGAGAGELFF.

The chain recombines TRBV10-2 with TRBJ1-5, with TRBD1 as a possible D gene (5 bases). CDR1 is WSHSY, CDR2 SAAADI, per germline. Trimming stripped 4 bases from V and 2 bases from J, with 15 bases between. The length of the CDR3 is 16 residues. The CDR3 nucleotides read TGCGCCAGCAGTGGGGGGGGAGCCTGGGGCAATCAGCCCCAGCATTTT. It yields the protein CASSGGGAWGNQPQHF.

This chain joins TRBV2 and TRBJ2-6; 9 bases line up with TRBD2. This CDR3 spans 17 amino acids. Per germline, CDR1 SNHLY and CDR2 FYNNEI. The V gene end was trimmed by 6 bases and the J gene end by 4 bases; junction bases not matched to a gene: 10. The CDR3, as DNA: TGTGCCAGCAGGCGGGAGGGGGGGGCTGGAGGGGCCAACGTCCTGACTTTC. Its translation: CASRREGGAGGANVLTF. Looking up the rest from reference TRBV2 and TRBJ2-6 gives the full variable domain: EPEVTQTPSHQVTQMGQEVILRCVPISNHLYFYWYRQILGQKVEFLVSFYNNEISEKSEIFDDQFSVERPDGSNFTLKIRSTKLEDSAMYFCASRREGGAGGANVLTFGAGSRLTVL.

J is TRBJ2-1 and V is TRBV30; 11 bases line up with TRBD2. This CDR3 is 17 amino acids long. CDR1 is GTSNPN, CDR2 SVGIG, per germline (reference sequence). V lost 4 bases and J lost 0; bases outside the gene matches: 8. CDR3 region: CAWTLAGGRSSYNEQFF. The CDR3 DNA reads TGTGCCTGGACTCTAGCGGGGGGCAGGAGCTCCTACAATGAGCAGTTCTTC.

The rearrangement uses TRBV6-4 and TRBJ2-3, with TRBD2 identical over 13 bases. After removal of 2 bases from V and 1 base from J, the junction contained 0 bases not matched to a gene. Germline loops: CDR1 MRHNA, CDR2 SNTAGT. The CDR3 runs 16 residues. The CDR3 DNA reads TGTGCCAGCAGTGACGGGACTAGCGGGGGCACAGATACGCAGTATTTT. It is translated as CASSDGTSGGTDTQYF.

V and J are TRBV28 and TRBJ2-7; 11 bases match TRBD2. The germline gives CDR1 MDHEN, CDR2 SYDVKM. This CDR3 has 14 residues. The junction had 6 bases not matched to a gene; V was cut back by 6 bases and J by 5 bases. The CDR3: CASRLSGRVHEQYF. DNA for the CDR3: TGTGCCAGCAGACTTAGCGGGAGGGTGCACGAGCAGTACTTC.

This clone was observed a single time. The chain couples TRBV7-3 to TRBJ2-7; the D is unclear. V lost 2 bases, J lost 2 bases, and 16 bases lay in between. CDR3 length: 16 amino acids. The germline V gene encodes CDR1 SGHTA and CDR2 FQGTGA. The CDR3: CASSLATGSFPYEQYF. The CDR3 bases are TGTGCCAGCAGCTTAGCTACCGGGTCCTTCCCCTACGAGCAGTACTTC.

This rearrangement joins TRBV15 to TRBJ2-1; 7 bases map to TRBD2. Germline loops: CDR1 LNHNV, CDR2 YYDKDF (reference sequence). With 1 base clipped from V and 7 bases from J, the junction kept 7 bases outside the gene matches. This CDR3 region has 15 residues. The CDR3 protein is CATSRGRLATNEQFF. DNA for the CDR3: TGTGCCACCAGCAGAGGGCGACTAGCAACGAATGAGCAGTTCTTC.

The chain couples TRBV2 to TRBJ2-5; 8 bases fit TRBD2. After removal of 3 bases from V and 2 bases from J, the junction contained 5 bases not matched to a gene. The CDR3 loop spans 15 amino acids. Germline values: CDR1 SNHLY, CDR2 FYNNEI. The CDR3 region is CASSETSGGQETQYF. CDR3 nucleotide sequence: TGTGCCAGCAGTGAGACATCGGGGGGGCAAGAGACCCAGTACTTC.

The J gene is TRBJ1-5, the V gene TRBV10-1, with D perhaps TRBD1 (6 bases). V lost 7 bases, J lost 3 bases, and 16 bases lay in between. Per germline, CDR1 WNHNN and CDR2 SYGVQD (reference sequence). This CDR3 has 15 residues. The CDR3 sequence: CASKPPGAVNQPQHF. The CDR3 DNA reads as TGCGCCAGCAAACCCCCAGGGGCCGTCAATCAGCCCCAGCATTTT.

CDR3 in amino acids: CASSPAPRAPDTQYF. The CDR3 DNA is TGTGCCAGTAGTCCGGCACCCCGAGCGCCAGATACGCAGTATTTT. The J gene is TRBJ2-3, the V gene TRBV19; D is uncertain. This CDR3 has 15 amino acids. Trimming took off 5 bases at V and 4 bases at J, with 16 bases between the two ends. Germline CDR1 is LNHDA and CDR2 is SQIVND (reference sequence). Full variable domain (outside the CDR3, taken from reference TRBV19 and TRBJ2-3): DGGITQSPKYLFRKEGQNVTLSCEQNLNHDAMYWYRQDPGQGLRLIYYSQIVNDFQKGDIAEGYSVSREKKESFPLTVTSAQKNPTAFYLCASSPAPRAPDTQYFGPGTRLTVL.

The chain uses TRBV2 and TRBJ2-3; TRBD1 agrees at 7 bases. The germline CDR1 and CDR2 sequences are SNHLY and FYNNEI. This CDR3 spans 15 amino acids. The J segment lost 3 bases and the V segment lost 5 bases, leaving 8 bases of the junction unmatched. The CDR3 protein is CASSQQGYRTDTQYF. In nucleotides, the CDR3 is TGTGCCAGCAGTCAACAGGGGTATCGGACAGATACGCAGTATTTT.

The chain recombines TRBV5-1 with TRBJ1-6; 10 nucleotides match TRBD1. Germline V gene data show CDR1 as SGHRS and CDR2 as YFSETQ. The J segment lost 8 bases and the V segment lost 6 bases, leaving 2 bases of the junction unmatched. This CDR3 has 13 residues. The CDR3 coding sequence is TGCGCCAGCACGGACAGGGGGGATTCACCCCTCCACTTT. Its protein product is CASTDRGDSPLHF.

Concerning this clone: At one end, the junction sequence differs from germline, possibly due to a read error. The V gene is TRBV27, the J gene TRBJ1-2; 8 nucleotides match TRBD1. There are 11 residues in the CDR3. Per the germline V gene, CDR1 is MNHEY and CDR2 is SMNVEV (reference sequence). The CDR3 coding sequence is TGTGCCAGCAGTTCGACAGGGGCATTGATCTTC. It codes for CASSSTGALIF.

This chain connects TRBV7-8 to TRBJ2-1, with 7 nucleotides matching TRBD2. The ends lost 0 bases at V and 2 bases at J; junction bases unmatched: 4. The CDR3 is made up of 16 amino acids. Germline V gives CDR1 SGHVS, CDR2 FQNEAQ. CDR3 protein: CASSLAGGLPYNEQFF. DNA for the CDR3: TGTGCCAGCAGCTTAGCGGGAGGGCTTCCCTACAATGAGCAGTTCTTC.

The chain links TRBV7-9 to TRBJ1-1; tentative D call: TRBD1 (6 bases). CDR1 is SEHNR, CDR2 FQNEAQ, per germline (reference sequence). CDR3 size: 17 residues. V was trimmed by 5 bases and J by 3 bases, leaving 22 bases between them. This chain's CDR3 is CASSLYRVSRWDTEAFF. CDR3 bases: TGTGCCAGCAGCCTTTACAGGGTTAGTCGGTGGGACACTGAAGCTTTCTTT.

This sequence joins TRBV6-1 and TRBJ2-6; the D gene is possibly TRBD2 (6 bases). The CDR3 has 14 residues. Trimming shortened V by 5 bases and J by 4 bases, and 9 bases separated the two germline ends. Germline-derived CDR1 and CDR2 are MNHNS and SASEGT. The CDR3 region has the DNA TGTGCCAGCAGTTCGGGAGACGGGGCCAACGTCCTGACTTTC. Its translation: CASSSGDGANVLTF.

The chain joins TRBV21-1 to TRBJ2-5; no DNA check was done on the table's D call, TRBD1. TRBV21-1 is a pseudogene segment. The CDR3 has 11 amino acids. CDR3 residues: CASSQGKTQYF. The CDR3 coding sequence is TGTGCCAGCTCACAGGGTAAGACCCAGTACTTC.

The rearrangement joins TRBV18 to TRBJ1-2, with D possibly being TRBD1 (5 bases). Germline V gene lookup returns CDR1 KGHSH and CDR2 LQKENI. The V gene lost 2 bases and the J gene lost 0 bases, with 10 bases spanning the gap. This CDR3 has 15 amino acids. CDR3 amino acids: CASSPTGETNYGYTF. CDR3 bases: TGTGCCAGCTCACCAACGGGGGAAACTAACTATGGCTACACCTTC. The whole variable domain, filled in from reference TRBV18 and TRBJ1-2, reads NAGVMQNPRHLVRRRGQEARLRCSPMKGHSHVYWYRQLPEEGLKFMVYLQKENIIDESGMPKERFSAEFPKEGPSILRIQQVVRGDSAAYFCASSPTGETNYGYTFGSGTRLTVV.

The chain couples TRBV20-1 to TRBJ2-1; D unresolved. Germline values: CDR1 DFQATT, CDR2 SNEGSKA (reference sequence). The CDR3 has 11 residues. V dropped 4 bases and J dropped 8 bases, with 9 bases sitting between them. Here the CDR3 reads CSANWFDEQFF. CDR3 coding DNA: TGCAGTGCTAACTGGTTCGATGAGCAGTTCTTC.

The chain employs TRBV18 and TRBJ2-5; the D gene is possibly TRBD2 (5 bases). The germline gives CDR1 KGHSH, CDR2 LQKENI. The CDR3 has 15 residues. The V end was cut by 0 bases, the J end by 5 bases, with 13 bases between. The CDR3 sequence: CASSPPSMGDETQYF. The DNA for the CDR3 is TGTGCCAGCTCACCACCTTCCATGGGAGACGAGACCCAGTACTTC.

The chain couples TRBV18 to TRBJ1-2, with D unresolved. Germline values: CDR1 KGHSH, CDR2 LQKENI. Trimming took 0 bases from V and 4 from J, leaving 6 bases between them. This CDR3 has 13 residues. This CDR3 reads CASSPPAAYGYTF. CDR3 DNA: TGTGCCAGCTCACCACCGGCGGCCTATGGCTACACCTTC.

The chain combines TRBV7-9 with TRBJ2-7; D possibly corresponds to TRBD1 (6 bases). The CDR3 is made up of 14 amino acids. Per germline, CDR1 SEHNR and CDR2 FQNEAQ (reference sequence). V lost 5 bases to trimming and J lost 4 bases, with 15 bases between them. CDR3 sequence: CASSGTGIEYEQYF. Written as DNA, the CDR3 is TGTGCCAGCAGCGGTACAGGGATTGAGTACGAGCAGTACTTC.

This rearrangement joins TRBV5-4 to TRBJ2-3; 10 bases align to TRBD1. CDR3 length: 14 amino acids. The germline gives CDR1 SGHNT, CDR2 YYREEE (reference sequence). V was clipped by 6 bases and J by 3 bases; unmatched bases: 4. Here the CDR3 reads CASTGQGGTDTQYF. DNA for the CDR3: TGTGCCAGCACCGGACAGGGGGGGACAGATACGCAGTATTTT.

The CDR3 DNA reads as TGTGCCAGCAGCGTAGAGGGACAGGGACCGTGGGAGCAGTACTTC. Translating gives CASSVEGQGPWEQYF. V and J are TRBV9 and TRBJ2-7, with TRBD1 matching 9 bases. This CDR3 spans 15 amino acids. V lost 0 bases and J lost 7; bases outside the gene matches: 8. CDR1 and CDR2 from the germline V gene are SGDLS and YYNGEE.